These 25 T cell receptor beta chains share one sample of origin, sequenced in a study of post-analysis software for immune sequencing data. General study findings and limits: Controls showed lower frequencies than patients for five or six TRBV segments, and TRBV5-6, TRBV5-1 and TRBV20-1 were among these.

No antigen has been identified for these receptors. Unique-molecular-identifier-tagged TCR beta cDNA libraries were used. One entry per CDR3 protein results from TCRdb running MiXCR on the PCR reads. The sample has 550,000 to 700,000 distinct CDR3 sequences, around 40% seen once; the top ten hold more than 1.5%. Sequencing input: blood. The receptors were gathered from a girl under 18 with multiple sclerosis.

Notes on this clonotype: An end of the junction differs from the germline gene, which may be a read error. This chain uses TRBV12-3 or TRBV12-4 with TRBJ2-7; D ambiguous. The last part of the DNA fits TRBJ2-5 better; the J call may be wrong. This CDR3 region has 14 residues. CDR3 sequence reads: CASSLEGLSETQYF. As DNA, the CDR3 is TGTGCCAGTAGTTTAGAAGGATTATCGGAGACCCAGTACTTC.

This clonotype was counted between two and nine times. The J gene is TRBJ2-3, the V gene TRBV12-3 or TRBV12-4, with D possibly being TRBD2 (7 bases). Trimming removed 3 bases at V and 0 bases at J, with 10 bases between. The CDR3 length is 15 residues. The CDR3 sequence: CASSFTGGSTDTQYF. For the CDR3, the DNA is TGTGCCAGCAGTTTTACGGGGGGCAGCACAGATACGCAGTATTTT.

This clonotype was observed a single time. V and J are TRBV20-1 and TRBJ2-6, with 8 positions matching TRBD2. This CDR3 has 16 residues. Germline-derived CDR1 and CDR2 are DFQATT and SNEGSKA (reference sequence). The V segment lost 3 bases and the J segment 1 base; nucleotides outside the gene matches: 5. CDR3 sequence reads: CSASGGAASGANVLTF. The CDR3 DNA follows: TGCAGTGCTAGCGGGGGGGCCGCATCTGGGGCCAACGTCCTGACTTTC.

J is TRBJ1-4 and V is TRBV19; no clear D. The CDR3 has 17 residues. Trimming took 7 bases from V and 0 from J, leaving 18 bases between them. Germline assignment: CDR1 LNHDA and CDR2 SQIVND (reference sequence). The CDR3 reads CASTNAGKGATNEKLFF. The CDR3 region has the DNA TGTGCCAGTACCAATGCTGGGAAGGGCGCAACTAATGAAAAACTGTTTTTT. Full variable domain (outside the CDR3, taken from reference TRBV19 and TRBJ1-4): DGGITQSPKYLFRKEGQNVTLSCEQNLNHDAMYWYRQDPGQGLRLIYYSQIVNDFQKGDIAEGYSVSREKKESFPLTVTSAQKNPTAFYLCASTNAGKGATNEKLFFGSGTQLSVL.

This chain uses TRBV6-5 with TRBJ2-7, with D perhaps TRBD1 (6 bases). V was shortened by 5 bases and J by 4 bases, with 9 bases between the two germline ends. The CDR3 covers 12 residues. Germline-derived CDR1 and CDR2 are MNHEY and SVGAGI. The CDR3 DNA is TGTGCCAGCAGTCCAGGGGAGTACGAGCAGTACTTC. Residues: CASSPGEYEQYF.

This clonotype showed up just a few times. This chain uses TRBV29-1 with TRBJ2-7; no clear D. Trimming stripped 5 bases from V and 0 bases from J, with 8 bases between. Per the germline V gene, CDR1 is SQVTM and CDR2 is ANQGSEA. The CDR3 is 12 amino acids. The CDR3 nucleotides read TGCAGCGTTCTTTGGGGCTCCTACGAGCAGTACTTC. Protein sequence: CSVLWGSYEQYF.

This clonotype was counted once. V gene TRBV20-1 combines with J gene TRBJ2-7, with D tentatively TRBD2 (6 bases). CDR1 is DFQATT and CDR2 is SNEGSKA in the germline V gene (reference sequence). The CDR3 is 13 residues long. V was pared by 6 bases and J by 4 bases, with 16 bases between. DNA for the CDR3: TGCAGTGCCTGGAGGGCGGAGTGTTACGAGCAGTACTTC. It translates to CSAWRAECYEQYF.

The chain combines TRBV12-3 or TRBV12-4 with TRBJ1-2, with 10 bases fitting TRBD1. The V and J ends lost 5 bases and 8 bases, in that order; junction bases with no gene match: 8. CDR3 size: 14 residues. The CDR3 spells CASSTDRGPRGYTF. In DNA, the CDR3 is TGTGCCAGCAGTACAGACAGGGGGCCCAGGGGCTACACCTTC.

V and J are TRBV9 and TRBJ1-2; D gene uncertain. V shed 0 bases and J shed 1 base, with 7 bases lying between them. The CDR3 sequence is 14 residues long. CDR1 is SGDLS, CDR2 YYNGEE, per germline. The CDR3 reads CASSVVDFNYGYTF. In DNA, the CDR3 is TGTGCCAGCAGCGTAGTAGACTTTAACTATGGCTACACCTTC.

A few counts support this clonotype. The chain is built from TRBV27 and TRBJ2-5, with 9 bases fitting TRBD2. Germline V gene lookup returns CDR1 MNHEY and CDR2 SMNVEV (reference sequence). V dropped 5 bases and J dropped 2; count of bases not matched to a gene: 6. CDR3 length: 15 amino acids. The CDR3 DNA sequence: TGTGCCAGCAGTCTAGCGGGGAGCAAACAAGAGACCCAGTACTTC. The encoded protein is CASSLAGSKQETQYF.

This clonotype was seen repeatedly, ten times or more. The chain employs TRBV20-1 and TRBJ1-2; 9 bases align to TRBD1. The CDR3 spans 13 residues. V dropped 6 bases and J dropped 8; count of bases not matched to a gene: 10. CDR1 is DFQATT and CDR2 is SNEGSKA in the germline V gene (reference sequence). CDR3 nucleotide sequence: TGCAGTGCACTTAAACAGGGGGCGCAGGGCTACACCTTC. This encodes CSALKQGAQGYTF.

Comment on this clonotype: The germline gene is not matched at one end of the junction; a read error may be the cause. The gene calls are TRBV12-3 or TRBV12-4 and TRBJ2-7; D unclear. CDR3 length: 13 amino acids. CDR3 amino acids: CASSLEISHEQYF. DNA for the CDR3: TGTGCCAGCAGTTTAGAAATCTCCCACGAGCAGTACTTC.

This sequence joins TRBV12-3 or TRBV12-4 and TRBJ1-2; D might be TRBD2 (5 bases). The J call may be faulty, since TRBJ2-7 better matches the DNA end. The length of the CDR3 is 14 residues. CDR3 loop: CASTSAGRAYEQYF. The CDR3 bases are TGTGCCAGCACGTCCGCGGGTAGGGCCTACGAGCAGTACTTC.

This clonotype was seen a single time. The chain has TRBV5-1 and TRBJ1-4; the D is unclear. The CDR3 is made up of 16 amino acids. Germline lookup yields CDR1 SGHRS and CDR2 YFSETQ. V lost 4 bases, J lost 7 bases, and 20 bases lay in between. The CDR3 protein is CASSLLAGQMAEKLFF. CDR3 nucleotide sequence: TGCGCCAGCAGCCTGTTGGCAGGCCAAATGGCTGAAAAACTGTTTTTT.

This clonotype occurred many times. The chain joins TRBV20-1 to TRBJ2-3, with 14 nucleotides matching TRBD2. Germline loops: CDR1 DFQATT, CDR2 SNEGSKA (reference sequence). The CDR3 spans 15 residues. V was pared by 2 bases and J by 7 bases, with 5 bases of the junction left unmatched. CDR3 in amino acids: CSARPGLAGDHTQYF. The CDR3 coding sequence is TGCAGTGCTAGACCGGGACTAGCGGGAGACCATACGCAGTATTTT.

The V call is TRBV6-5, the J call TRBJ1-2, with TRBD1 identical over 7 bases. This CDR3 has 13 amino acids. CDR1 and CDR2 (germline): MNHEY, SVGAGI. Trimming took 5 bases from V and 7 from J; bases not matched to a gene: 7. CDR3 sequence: CASSHKGAGGYTF. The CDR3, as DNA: TGTGCCAGCAGTCACAAGGGGGCTGGTGGCTACACCTTC.

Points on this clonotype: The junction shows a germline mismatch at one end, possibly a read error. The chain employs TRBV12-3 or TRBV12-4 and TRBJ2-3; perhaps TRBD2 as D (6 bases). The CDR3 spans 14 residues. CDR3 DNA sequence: TGTGCCAGCAGTGCCCGGCGGGGTGCAGATGCGCAGTATTTT. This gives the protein CASSARRGADAQYF.

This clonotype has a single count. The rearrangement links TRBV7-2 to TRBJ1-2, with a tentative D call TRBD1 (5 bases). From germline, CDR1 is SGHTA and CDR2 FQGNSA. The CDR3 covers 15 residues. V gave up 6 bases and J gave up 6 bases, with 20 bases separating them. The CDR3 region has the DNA TGTGCCAGCAGAAGCGGGACGCGCGAAGGCGATGGCTACACCTTC. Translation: CASRSGTREGDGYTF.

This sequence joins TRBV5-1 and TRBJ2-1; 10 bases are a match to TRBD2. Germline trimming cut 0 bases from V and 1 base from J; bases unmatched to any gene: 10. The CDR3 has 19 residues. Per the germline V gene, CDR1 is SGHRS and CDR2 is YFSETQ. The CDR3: CASSLETIVAGGSYNEQFF. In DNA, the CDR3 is TGCGCCAGCAGCTTGGAGACAATTGTAGCGGGGGGATCCTACAATGAGCAGTTCTTC.

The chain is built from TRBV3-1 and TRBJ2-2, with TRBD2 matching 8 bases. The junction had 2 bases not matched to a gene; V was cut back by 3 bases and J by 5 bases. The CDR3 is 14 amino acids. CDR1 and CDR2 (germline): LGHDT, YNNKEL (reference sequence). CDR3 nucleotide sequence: TGTGCCAGCAGCCATGGACTAGCTACCGGGGAGCTGTTTTTT. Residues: CASSHGLATGELFF. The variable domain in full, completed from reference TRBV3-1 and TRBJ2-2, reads DTAVSQTPKYLVTQMGNDKSIKCEQNLGHDTMYWYKQDSKKFLKIMFSYNNKELIINETVPNRFSPKSPDKAHLNLHINSLELGDSAVYFCASSHGLATGELFFGEGSRLTVL.

CDR3 DNA sequence: TGTGCCAGCAGCTTCGACCCAGGTGGTTTTTTTTGCTACGAGCAGTACTTC. This translates into CASSFDPGGFFCYEQYF. The chain links TRBV21-1 to TRBJ2-7. TRBV21-1 is described as a pseudogene. The CDR3 is 17 amino acids.

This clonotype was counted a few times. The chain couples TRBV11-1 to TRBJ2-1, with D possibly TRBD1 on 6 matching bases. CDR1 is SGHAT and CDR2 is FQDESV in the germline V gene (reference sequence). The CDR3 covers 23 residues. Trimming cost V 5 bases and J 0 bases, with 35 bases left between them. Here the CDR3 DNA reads TGTGCCAGCAGCGGGCGAGGCGGTAACAGGGAGCTCGGACCCGGAAACTCCTACAATGAGCAGTTCTTC. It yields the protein CASSGRGGNRELGPGNSYNEQFF.

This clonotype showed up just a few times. The CDR3: CSSSRPGYTF. The CDR3 DNA sequence: TGCAGCAGCTCAAGGCCGGGCTACACCTTC. The V and J genes are TRBV29-1 and TRBJ1-2, with D unclear. The germline gives CDR1 SQVTM, CDR2 ANQGSEA. Trimming left V 8 bases short and J 8 bases short, with 12 bases between. CDR3 length equals 10 residues.

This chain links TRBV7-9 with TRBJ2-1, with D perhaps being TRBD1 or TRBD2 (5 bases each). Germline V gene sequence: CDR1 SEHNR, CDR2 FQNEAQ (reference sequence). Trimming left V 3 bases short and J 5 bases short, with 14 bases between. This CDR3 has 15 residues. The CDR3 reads CASSFIGGYDNEQFF. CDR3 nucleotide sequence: TGTGCCAGCAGCTTTATTGGGGGATACGACAATGAGCAGTTCTTC.

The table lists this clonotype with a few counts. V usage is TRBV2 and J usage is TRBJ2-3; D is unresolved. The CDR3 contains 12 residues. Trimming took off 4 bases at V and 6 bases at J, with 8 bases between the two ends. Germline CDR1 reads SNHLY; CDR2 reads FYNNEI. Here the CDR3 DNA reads TGTGCCAGCAGTGGAGCTTCGGATACGCAGTATTTT. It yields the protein CASSGASDTQYF.